The T cell receptor (beta chain) under discussion was sequenced for a study of graft-versus-host responses after intestinal transplantation. Using immunoSEQ multiplex PCR, the repertoire was profiled, and TCRdb retains in-frame clones only, with some absent. This sample has 9,000 to 10,000 clones, with 75% to 90% found just once. Germline values: CDR1 WSHSY, CDR2 SAAADI. The trim removed 8 bases at V and 0 bases at J, leaving 13 bases unmatched. The CDR3 is 16 amino acids. Grafts had their tissue processed, releasing intraepithelial and lamina propria lymphocytes. This TCR was recovered from a human patient who received an intestinal transplant, so some T cells may come from the graft donor. The V gene is TRBV10-2, the J gene TRBJ2-7, with TRBD2 identical over 7 bases. Sequenced material: ileum tissue, taken approximately 700 days after intestinal transplantation. CDR3 coding DNA: TGCGCCAGCTCCGGATACCGGGACTATCTCTCCTACGAGCAGTACTTC. It encodes CASSGYRDYLSYEQYF.